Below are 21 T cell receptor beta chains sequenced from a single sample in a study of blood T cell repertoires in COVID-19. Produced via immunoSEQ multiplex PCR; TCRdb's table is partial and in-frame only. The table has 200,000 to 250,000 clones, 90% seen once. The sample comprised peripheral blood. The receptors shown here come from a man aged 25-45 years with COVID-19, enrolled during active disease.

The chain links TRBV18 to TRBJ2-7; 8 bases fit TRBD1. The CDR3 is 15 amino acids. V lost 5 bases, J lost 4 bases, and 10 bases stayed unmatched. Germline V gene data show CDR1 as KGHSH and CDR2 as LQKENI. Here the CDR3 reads CASSSRDRFEYEQYF. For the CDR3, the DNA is TGTGCCAGCTCATCCCGGGACAGGTTTGAATACGAGCAGTACTTC.

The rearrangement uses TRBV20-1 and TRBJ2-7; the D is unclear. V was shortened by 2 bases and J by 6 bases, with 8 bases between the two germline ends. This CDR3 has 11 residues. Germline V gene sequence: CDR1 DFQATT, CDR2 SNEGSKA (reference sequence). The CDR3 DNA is TGCAGTGCTAGACTCTCCCTCGAGCAGTACTTC. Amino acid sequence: CSARLSLEQYF.

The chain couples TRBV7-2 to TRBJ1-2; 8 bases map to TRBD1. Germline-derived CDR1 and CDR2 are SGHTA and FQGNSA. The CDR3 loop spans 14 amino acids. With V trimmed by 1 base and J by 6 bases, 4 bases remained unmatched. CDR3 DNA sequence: TGTGCCAGCAGCTTAGAAGCAGGGGGCGATGGCTACACCTTC. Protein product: CASSLEAGGDGYTF.

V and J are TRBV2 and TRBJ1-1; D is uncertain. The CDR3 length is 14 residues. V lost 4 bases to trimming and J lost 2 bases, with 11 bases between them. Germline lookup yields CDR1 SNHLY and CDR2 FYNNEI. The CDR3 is CASSGRGTNTEAFF. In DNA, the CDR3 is TGTGCCAGCAGTGGCCGGGGAACAAACACTGAAGCTTTCTTT.

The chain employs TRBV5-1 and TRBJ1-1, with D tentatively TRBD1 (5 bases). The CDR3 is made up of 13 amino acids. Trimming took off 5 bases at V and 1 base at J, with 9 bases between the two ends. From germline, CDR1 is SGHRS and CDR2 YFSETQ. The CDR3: CASRATGNTEAFF. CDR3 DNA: TGCGCCAGCAGGGCCACAGGGAACACTGAAGCTTTCTTT.

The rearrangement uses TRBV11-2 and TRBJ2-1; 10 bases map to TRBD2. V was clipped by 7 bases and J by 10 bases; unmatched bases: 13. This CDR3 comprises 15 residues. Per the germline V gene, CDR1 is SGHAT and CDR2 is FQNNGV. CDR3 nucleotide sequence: TGTGCCAGCATGGACCCTAGCGGGGGCGAGGGGGAGCAGTTCTTC. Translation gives CASMDPSGGEGEQFF. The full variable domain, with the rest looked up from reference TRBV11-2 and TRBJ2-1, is EAGVAQSPRYKIIEKRQSVAFWCNPISGHATLYWYQQILGQGPKLLIQFQNNGVVDDSQLPKDRFSAERLKGVDSTLKIQPAKLEDSAVYLCASMDPSGGEGEQFFGPGTRLTVL.

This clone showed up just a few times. CDR3 sequence: CASSGIGGGANVLTF. CDR3 bases: TGTGCCAGCAGTGGGATAGGGGGTGGGGCCAACGTCCTGACTTTC. The chain uses TRBV2 and TRBJ2-6, with a tentative D call TRBD1 (6 bases). This CDR3 region has 15 residues. Germline V CDR1 and CDR2: SNHLY, FYNNEI. V gave up 4 bases and J gave up 3 bases, with 10 bases separating them.

The CDR3 sequence is CASSPWTVKGEKLFF. The CDR3 region has the DNA TGTGCCAGCAGTCCCTGGACAGTGAAAGGTGAAAAACTGTTTTTT. This chain joins TRBV28 and TRBJ1-4; tentatively, D is TRBD1 (6 bases). CDR1 and CDR2 from the germline V gene are MDHEN and SYDVKM. The CDR3 contains 15 residues. V lost 5 bases to trimming and J lost 7 bases, with 17 bases between them.

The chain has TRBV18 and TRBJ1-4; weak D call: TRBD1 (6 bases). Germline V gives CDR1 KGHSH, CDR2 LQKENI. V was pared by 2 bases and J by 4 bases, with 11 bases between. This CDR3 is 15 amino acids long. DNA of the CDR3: TGTGCCAGCTCACCAACAGGGCGTGGTAATGAAAAACTGTTTTTT. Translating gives CASSPTGRGNEKLFF.

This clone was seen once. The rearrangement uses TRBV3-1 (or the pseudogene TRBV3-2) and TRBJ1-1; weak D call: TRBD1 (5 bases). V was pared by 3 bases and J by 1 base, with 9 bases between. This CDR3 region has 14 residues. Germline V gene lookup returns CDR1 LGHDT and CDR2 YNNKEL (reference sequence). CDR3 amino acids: CASSQRGGNTEAFF. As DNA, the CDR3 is TGTGCCAGCAGCCAGAGGGGAGGGAACACTGAAGCTTTCTTT.

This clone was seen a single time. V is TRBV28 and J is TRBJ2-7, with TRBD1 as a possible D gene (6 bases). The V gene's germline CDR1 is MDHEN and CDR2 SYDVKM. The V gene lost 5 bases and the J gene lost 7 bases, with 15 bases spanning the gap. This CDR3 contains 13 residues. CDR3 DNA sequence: TGTGCCAGCAGTCCCCGGGACATCGGAGAGCAGTACTTC. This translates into CASSPRDIGEQYF.

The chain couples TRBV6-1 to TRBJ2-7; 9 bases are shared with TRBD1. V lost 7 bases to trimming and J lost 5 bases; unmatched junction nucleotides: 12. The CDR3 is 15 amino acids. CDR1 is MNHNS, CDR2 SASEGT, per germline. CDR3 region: CASISGQGALDEQYF. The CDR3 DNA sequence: TGTGCCAGCATCTCGGGACAGGGAGCTCTGGACGAGCAGTACTTC.

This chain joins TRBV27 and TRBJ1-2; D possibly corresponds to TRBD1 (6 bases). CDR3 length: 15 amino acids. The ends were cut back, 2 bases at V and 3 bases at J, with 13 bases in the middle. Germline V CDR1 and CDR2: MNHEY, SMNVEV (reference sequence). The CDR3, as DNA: TGTGCCAGCAGTTTAAACAGGGACGTCGACTATGGCTACACCTTC. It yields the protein CASSLNRDVDYGYTF.

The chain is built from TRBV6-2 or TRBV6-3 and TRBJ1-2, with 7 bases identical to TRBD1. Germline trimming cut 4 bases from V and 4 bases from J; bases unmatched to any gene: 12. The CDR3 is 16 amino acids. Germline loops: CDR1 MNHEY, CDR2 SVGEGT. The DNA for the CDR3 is TGTGCCAGCAGTTCCCCAACCCGACAGGGAATCTATGGCTACACCTTC. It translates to CASSSPTRQGIYGYTF.

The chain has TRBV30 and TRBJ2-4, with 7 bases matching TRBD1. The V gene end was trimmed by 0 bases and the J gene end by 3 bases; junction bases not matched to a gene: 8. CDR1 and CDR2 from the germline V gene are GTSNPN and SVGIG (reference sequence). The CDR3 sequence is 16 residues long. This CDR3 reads CAWSVPTGTGKNIQYF. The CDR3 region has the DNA TGTGCCTGGAGTGTCCCGACAGGGACGGGCAAAAACATTCAGTACTTC.

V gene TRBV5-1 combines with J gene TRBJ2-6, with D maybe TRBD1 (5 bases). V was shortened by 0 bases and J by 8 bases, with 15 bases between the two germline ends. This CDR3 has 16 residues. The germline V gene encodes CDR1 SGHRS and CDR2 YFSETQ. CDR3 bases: TGCGCCAGCAGCTTGGAAGGCCTAGTGGGGCCCAACGTCCTGACTTTC. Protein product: CASSLEGLVGPNVLTF.

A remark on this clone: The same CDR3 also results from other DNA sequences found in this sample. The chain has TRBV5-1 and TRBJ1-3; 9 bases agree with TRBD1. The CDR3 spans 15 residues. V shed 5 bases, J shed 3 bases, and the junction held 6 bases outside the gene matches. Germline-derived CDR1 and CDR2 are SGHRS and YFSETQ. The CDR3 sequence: CASSLTGGHGNTIYF. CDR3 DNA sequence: TGCGCCAGCAGTCTGACAGGGGGTCATGGAAACACCATATATTTT.

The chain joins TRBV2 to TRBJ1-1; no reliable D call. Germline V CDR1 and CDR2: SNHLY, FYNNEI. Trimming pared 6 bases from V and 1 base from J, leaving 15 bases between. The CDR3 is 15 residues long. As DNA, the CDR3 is TGTGCCAGCAGCTACAACAGCAACTGGAACACTGAAGCTTTCTTT. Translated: CASSYNSNWNTEAFF.

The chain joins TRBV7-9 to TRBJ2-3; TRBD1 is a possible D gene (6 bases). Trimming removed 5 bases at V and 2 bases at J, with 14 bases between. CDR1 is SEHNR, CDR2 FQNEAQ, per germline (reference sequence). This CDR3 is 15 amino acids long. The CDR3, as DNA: TGTGCCAGCAGCGCCACAGGGAGAACCACAGATACGCAGTATTTT. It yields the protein CASSATGRTTDTQYF.

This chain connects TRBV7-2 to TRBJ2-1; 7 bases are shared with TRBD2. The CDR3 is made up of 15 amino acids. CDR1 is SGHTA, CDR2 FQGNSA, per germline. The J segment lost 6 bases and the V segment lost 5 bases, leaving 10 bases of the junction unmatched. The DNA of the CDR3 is TGTGCCAGCAGCCGTCTAGCGGCGGACCGCAATGAGCAGTTCTTC. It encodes CASSRLAADRNEQFF.

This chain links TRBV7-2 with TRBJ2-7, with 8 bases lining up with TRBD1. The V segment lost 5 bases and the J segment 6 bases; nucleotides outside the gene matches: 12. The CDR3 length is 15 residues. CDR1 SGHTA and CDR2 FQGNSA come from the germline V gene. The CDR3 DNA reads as TGTGCCAGCAGCCGTAGATGGACAGGGTACCGCGAGCAGTACTTC. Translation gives CASSRRWTGYREQYF.